These 21 T cell receptor beta chains came from one sample sequenced in a study of blood T cell repertoires in COVID-19. Method: immunoSEQ multiplex PCR; TCRdb's copy keeps in-frame clones and lacks some. Found here are 200,000 to 250,000 clones, about 85% of them singletons; the top ten hold over 15%. Sequencing was done on a sample of PBMCs or T cells enriched from blood (not recorded which). Receptor source: a middle-aged man who had recovered from COVID-19.

J is TRBJ1-6 and V is TRBV3-1 (or the pseudogene TRBV3-2); the match to TRBD1 covers 8 bases. The germline CDR1 and CDR2 sequences are LGHDT and YNNKEL (reference sequence). The CDR3 runs 16 residues. V lost 4 bases to trimming and J lost 5 bases; unmatched junction nucleotides: 7. The DNA for the CDR3 is TGTGCCAGCAGCCGTCTCCGGGACAGGAATAATTCACCCCTCCACTTT. Its protein is CASSRLRDRNNSPLHF.

The V gene is TRBV28, the J gene TRBJ2-7; D is perhaps TRBD2 (6 bases). With 2 bases removed from V and 4 bases from J, the gap between germline ends came to 21 bases. The CDR3 covers 17 residues. The germline gives CDR1 MDHEN, CDR2 SYDVKM. The CDR3: CASSLGGARGVGYEQYF. The CDR3 DNA is TGTGCCAGCAGTTTAGGAGGGGCACGTGGTGTTGGGTACGAGCAGTACTTC.

This chain uses TRBV2 with TRBJ2-7, with 10 nucleotides matching TRBD2. V lost 6 bases to trimming and J lost 0 bases; unmatched junction nucleotides: 8. The CDR3 has 16 residues. The germline V gene has CDR1 SNHLY and CDR2 FYNNEI. This CDR3 is CASRGLAEDFSYEQYF. CDR3 bases: TGTGCCAGCAGAGGACTAGCGGAGGACTTCTCCTACGAGCAGTACTTC.

The chain links TRBV28 to TRBJ2-1, with D tentatively TRBD2 (5 bases). V dropped 4 bases and J dropped 8 bases, with 18 bases sitting between them. Germline CDR1 is MDHEN and CDR2 is SYDVKM. This CDR3 is 15 amino acids long. The CDR3 loop reads CASSSTGVAPDEQFF. In DNA form, the CDR3 reads TGTGCCAGCAGTTCCACCGGGGTAGCTCCCGATGAGCAGTTCTTC.

The V call is TRBV30, the J call TRBJ2-2; 9 nucleotides agree with TRBD2. The CDR3 length is 14 residues. The V segment lost 2 bases and the J segment 4 bases; nucleotides outside the gene matches: 2. Per the germline V gene, CDR1 is GTSNPN and CDR2 is SVGIG (reference sequence). The DNA for the CDR3 is TGTGCCTGGAGTAGCGGGGGGATCACCGGGGAGCTGTTTTTT. This codes for CAWSSGGITGELFF.

The CDR3 sequence is CASSILGGLAGGHNEQFF. The DNA for the CDR3 is TGTGCCAGTAGTATCTTGGGGGGACTAGCGGGAGGGCACAATGAGCAGTTCTTC. The J gene is TRBJ2-1, the V gene TRBV19; 16 bases line up with TRBD2. Germline CDR1 is LNHDA and CDR2 is SQIVND (reference sequence). V lost 3 bases and J lost 5; bases outside the gene matches: 7. There are 18 residues in the CDR3.

A remark on this clone: Compared with germline, one end of the junction differs, possibly owing to a read error. The chain is built from TRBV7-8 and TRBJ2-1; TRBD1 matches 7 bases. In germline, CDR1 is SGHVS, CDR2 FQNEAQ. The CDR3 totals 14 residues. CDR3 DNA: TGTGCCAGCAGCAACTCCCGGGACAGTAGGGTAGTAATCTTC. Amino acids: CASSNSRDSRVVIF.

The CDR3 sequence: CASSQGQAQAFF. CDR3 nucleotide sequence: TGTGCCAGCAGTCAAGGACAGGCCCAAGCTTTCTTT. This rearrangement joins TRBV28 to TRBJ1-1; 7 nucleotides match TRBD1. CDR1 MDHEN and CDR2 SYDVKM come from the germline V gene. The CDR3 consists of 12 residues. Unmatched junction bases numbered 6, after V lost 5 bases and J lost 9 bases.

The gene calls are TRBV6-5 and TRBJ1-5, with D maybe TRBD1 (5 bases). The CDR3 length is 14 residues. Trimming took 4 bases from V and 4 from J, leaving 11 bases between them. Germline loops: CDR1 MNHEY, CDR2 SVGAGI. CDR3 loop: CASSSGQVNQPQHF. The CDR3 region has the DNA TGTGCCAGCAGTTCAGGGCAGGTTAATCAGCCCCAGCATTTT.

This clone has a single count. V and J are TRBV7-2 and TRBJ2-2; D may be TRBD1 (6 bases). The ends were cut back, 5 bases at V and 6 bases at J, with 16 bases in the middle. From germline, CDR1 is SGHTA and CDR2 FQGNSA. The CDR3 consists of 15 residues. The CDR3 DNA sequence: TGTGCCAGCAGCCTAAGTGGGGGCAGGCCCGGGGAGCTGTTTTTT. Translation gives CASSLSGGRPGELFF.

The chain carries TRBV6-2 or TRBV6-3 and TRBJ2-1; no firm D call. This CDR3 contains 14 residues. Germline assignment: CDR1 MNHEY and CDR2 SVGEGT. The V end lost 2 bases, the J end lost 10 bases, and 15 bases lay between the germline ends. CDR3 loop: CASSYGMAAEEQFF. Written as DNA, the CDR3 is TGTGCCAGCAGTTACGGTATGGCGGCGGAAGAGCAGTTCTTC.

The gene calls are TRBV29-1 and TRBJ2-3; D call uncertain. The CDR3 is 12 amino acids. V shed 2 bases and J shed 4 bases, with 7 bases lying between them. Germline V gene sequence: CDR1 SQVTM, CDR2 ANQGSEA. CDR3 nucleotide sequence: TGCAGCGTTGAATCTCTCGCAGATACGCAGTATTTT. Its translation: CSVESLADTQYF.

The chain recombines TRBV15 with TRBJ2-7; no definite D call. Deletions cut 0 bases from V and 3 bases from J, with 12 bases between. This CDR3 contains 15 residues. Germline CDR1 reads LNHNV; CDR2 reads YYDKDF (reference sequence). CDR3 nucleotides: TGTGCCACCAGCAGAGATATGTACAGTAACTACGAGCAGTACTTC. Translating gives CATSRDMYSNYEQYF.

The V call is TRBV29-1, the J call TRBJ2-7; TRBD2 aligns across 9 bases. CDR3 size: 14 residues. CDR1 is SQVTM, CDR2 ANQGSEA, per germline. V dropped 4 bases and J dropped 7; count of bases not matched to a gene: 11. Written as DNA, the CDR3 is TGCAGCGTTGCCCCTAGCGGGGTAGGGAGTGAGCAGTACTTC. Its translation is CSVAPSGVGSEQYF.

The genes are TRBV7-8 and TRBJ2-7; D may be TRBD2 (6 bases). The V gene's germline CDR1 is SGHVS and CDR2 FQNEAQ. This CDR3 has 16 residues. Trimming took off 5 bases at V and 2 bases at J, with 19 bases between the two ends. Written as DNA, the CDR3 is TGTGCCAGCAGCCCGGTTGTTGCGGGAAGCCCCTACGAGCAGTACTTC. This gives the protein CASSPVVAGSPYEQYF.

This chain connects TRBV6-2 or TRBV6-3 to TRBJ2-7; weak D call: TRBD2 (6 bases). V was cut by 4 bases and J by 3 bases, with 10 bases left in between. This CDR3 region has 13 residues. Germline V gene lookup returns CDR1 MNHEY and CDR2 SVGEGT. CDR3 nucleotides: TGTGCCAGCAGTTCCGGGAGCCACTACGAGCAGTACTTC. This gives the protein CASSSGSHYEQYF.

The chain joins TRBV25-1 to TRBJ2-7, with 11 nucleotides matching TRBD2. Germline V gives CDR1 MGHDK, CDR2 SYGVNS. This CDR3 is built from 18 residues. J was trimmed by 1 base and V by 5 bases; bases with no gene match: 13. DNA of the CDR3: TGTGCCAGCAGTCCGGGGGGGATAGCGGGAGGGGCTTCCTACGAGCAGTACTTC. Its protein is CASSPGGIAGGASYEQYF.

This clone was counted only a few times. J is TRBJ2-1 and V is TRBV18, with 10 bases matching TRBD1. Germline trimming cut 3 bases from V and 10 bases from J; bases unmatched to any gene: 9. The CDR3 is 15 residues long. Germline lookup yields CDR1 KGHSH and CDR2 LQKENI. CDR3 protein: CASSPGTGARREQFF. In DNA, the CDR3 is TGTGCCAGCTCACCGGGGACAGGGGCCAGGAGGGAGCAGTTCTTC.

The chain joins TRBV9 to TRBJ1-1; D is undetermined. CDR3 length: 14 amino acids. V was clipped by 0 bases and J by 7 bases, with 13 bases between them. Germline V lookup: CDR1 SGDLS, CDR2 YYNGEE. The CDR3 coding sequence is TGTGCCAGCAGCGTAGATGAGAGCCCTCGTGAAGCTTTCTTT. It yields the protein CASSVDESPREAFF.

The chain uses TRBV4-1 and TRBJ1-2, with D unclear. V gave up 2 bases and J gave up 0 bases, with 16 bases separating them. The CDR3 covers 17 residues. Germline CDR1 and CDR2: MGHRA and YSYEKL. In DNA, the CDR3 is TGCGCCAGCAGCCAATGGGAGCAGGTTTTTCCTAACTATGGCTACACCTTC. Translating it yields CASSQWEQVFPNYGYTF.

The chain uses TRBV28 and TRBJ1-5; TRBD1 aligns across 7 bases. J lost 2 bases, V lost 6 bases, and 4 bases had no gene match. Germline V gives CDR1 MDHEN, CDR2 SYDVKM. The CDR3 length is 14 residues. The CDR3 DNA is TGTGCCAGCAGGCATGACAGGGGCAATCAGCCCCAGCATTTT. This codes for CASRHDRGNQPQHF.